The 28 T cell receptor beta chains given below trace back to one sample, sequenced in a study of vaccination and CD4 T cells after COVID-19. Described treatment: roughly 10-day PBMC culture with coronavirus spike peptide pools or control peptides (ViraFEST assay). CD4+ T cells that had been cultured provided DNA sequenced with the Oncomine TCR Beta short-read assay. TCRdb independently ran MiXCR on the PCR reads; one entry per CDR3 protein. The table lists thousands of distinct CDR3 sequences, less than 55% of them singletons. Their cognate antigens are unknown. Material: CD4+ T cells from blood, cultured in vitro. The receptors here all came from a human donor who had recovered from COVID-19.

This sequence joins TRBV5-1 and TRBJ2-2; unclear D gene. The CDR3 is made up of 15 amino acids. The V gene's germline CDR1 is SGHRS and CDR2 YFSETQ. Trimming pared 4 bases from V and 2 bases from J, leaving 12 bases between. CDR3 in DNA: TGCGCCAGCAGCCCTGTTGTAGAAAACACCGGGGAGCTGTTTTTT. Protein: CASSPVVENTGELFF. The full variable domain, in which reference TRBV5-1 and TRBJ2-2 provide the parts outside the CDR3, is KAGVTQTPRYLIKTRGQQVTLSCSPISGHRSVSWYQQTPGQGLQFLFEYFSETQRNKGNFPGRFSGRQFSNSRSEMNVSTLELGDSALYLCASSPVVENTGELFFGEGSRLTVL.

The chain uses TRBV21-1 and TRBJ1-2; TRBD1 was called by the table and not checked on the DNA. TRBV21-1 is tagged as a pseudogene. The CDR3 spans 14 residues. CDR3 sequence reads: CASSAEGGSYGYTF. The CDR3 DNA follows: TGTGCCAGCAGCGCGGAAGGGGGCTCCTATGGCTACACCTTC.

This clonotype occurred a few times. The CDR3 loop reads CATSLLLGGYNEQFF. CDR3 DNA sequence: TGTGCCACCAGCCTACTCCTGGGCGGTTACAATGAGCAGTTCTTC. The V gene is TRBV15, the J gene TRBJ2-1, with unresolved D. This CDR3 region has 15 residues. Germline loops: CDR1 LNHNV, CDR2 YYDKDF (reference sequence). With 5 bases removed from V and 4 bases from J, the gap between germline ends came to 15 bases.

The chain joins TRBV19 to TRBJ1-2; tentatively, D is TRBD1 (5 bases). The ends were cut back, 5 bases at V and 6 bases at J, with 13 bases in the middle. Germline loops: CDR1 LNHDA, CDR2 SQIVND (reference sequence). This CDR3 is 13 amino acids long. The CDR3 here is CASSPRGAHGYTF. The CDR3 DNA is TGTGCCAGTAGTCCCCGCGGGGCCCATGGCTACACCTTC.

This clonotype has only a few counts. The chain joins TRBV20-1 to TRBJ2-7; 13 bases are a match to TRBD2. Per germline, CDR1 DFQATT and CDR2 SNEGSKA (reference sequence). CDR3 length: 14 residues. The V segment lost 4 bases and the J segment 2 bases; nucleotides outside the gene matches: 2. CDR3 coding DNA: TGCAGTGCTACGGGACTAGCGGGAACCTACGAGCAGTACTTC. Its protein is CSATGLAGTYEQYF.

This sequence joins TRBV19 and TRBJ1-6; the D gene is possibly TRBD1 (5 bases). From germline, CDR1 is LNHDA and CDR2 SQIVND (reference sequence). This CDR3 contains 14 residues. Trimming took 8 bases from V and 8 from J, leaving 16 bases between them. The CDR3 DNA is TGTGCCAGTCGACCGGGACCGACCTATTCACCCCTCCACTTT. The encoded protein is CASRPGPTYSPLHF.

The chain has TRBV6-1 and TRBJ1-3; no clear D gene. V was clipped by 1 base and J by 0 bases, with 7 bases between them. Looked up from germline, CDR1 is MNHNS and CDR2 is SASEGT. The CDR3 runs to 15 residues. CDR3 coding DNA: TGTGCCAGCAGTGAAGGGCGGTCCTCTGGAAACACCATATATTTT. It yields the protein CASSEGRSSGNTIYF.

This clonotype was seen only a few times. V usage is TRBV20-1 and J usage is TRBJ1-1, with D unresolved. The CDR3 consists of 12 residues. V lost 3 bases and J lost 3, with 8 bases in between. CDR1 is DFQATT and CDR2 is SNEGSKA in the germline V gene (reference sequence). The CDR3 DNA sequence: TGCAGTGCTAGTGGGTCCCACACTGAAGCTTTCTTT. This codes for CSASGSHTEAFF.

The chain has TRBV5-1 and TRBJ1-2; D uncertain. This CDR3 is built from 14 residues. V was clipped by 5 bases and J by 3 bases, with 14 bases between them. Germline V gives CDR1 SGHRS, CDR2 YFSETQ. CDR3 sequence: CASSISATDYGYTF. The CDR3 DNA follows: TGCGCCAGCAGTATTTCGGCCACCGACTATGGCTACACCTTC. Filled out from reference TRBV5-1 and TRBJ1-2, the complete variable domain reads KAGVTQTPRYLIKTRGQQVTLSCSPISGHRSVSWYQQTPGQGLQFLFEYFSETQRNKGNFPGRFSGRQFSNSRSEMNVSTLELGDSALYLCASSISATDYGYTFGSGTRLTVV.

V usage is TRBV7-2 and J usage is TRBJ1-2; 8 positions agree with TRBD1. This CDR3 region has 16 residues. After removal of 3 bases from V and 4 bases from J, the junction contained 10 bases not matched to a gene. The V gene's germline CDR1 is SGHTA and CDR2 FQGNSA. The CDR3 is CASSFPTGQAAYGYTF. For the CDR3, the DNA is TGTGCCAGCAGCTTCCCAACGGGACAGGCGGCCTATGGCTACACCTTC. Filled out from reference TRBV7-2 and TRBJ1-2, the complete variable domain reads GAGVSQSPSNKVTEKGKDVELRCDPISGHTALYWYRQSLGQGLEFLIYFQGNSAPDKSGLPSDRFSAERTGGSVSTLTIQRTQQEDSAVYLCASSFPTGQAAYGYTFGSGTRLTVV.

This clonotype was found a few times. The rearrangement joins TRBV6-2 or TRBV6-3 to TRBJ2-5, with 10 bases aligning to TRBD2. The ends lost 6 bases at V and 4 bases at J; junction bases unmatched: 5. The CDR3 contains 14 residues. The germline V gene has CDR1 MNHEY and CDR2 SVGEGT. The CDR3 protein is CASRGLAAVETQYF. The CDR3 nucleotides read TGTGCCAGCAGAGGACTAGCGGCCGTAGAGACCCAGTACTTC.

The rearrangement uses TRBV7-9 and TRBJ1-1; D call uncertain. CDR3 length: 14 amino acids. The ends were cut back, 0 bases at V and 2 bases at J, with 7 bases in the middle. Germline lookup yields CDR1 SEHNR and CDR2 FQNEAQ (reference sequence). The CDR3 DNA reads TGTGCCAGCAGCTTAGCCAGGCCTAACACTGAAGCTTTCTTT. This gives the protein CASSLARPNTEAFF.

This chain links TRBV7-2 with TRBJ1-2, with D possibly matching TRBD1 (5 bases). Trimming stripped 1 base from V and 7 bases from J, with 16 bases between. The CDR3 has 15 residues. CDR1 is SGHTA, CDR2 FQGNSA, per germline. The CDR3 protein is CASSLVGGSGGGYTF. CDR3 DNA sequence: TGTGCCAGCAGCTTAGTGGGGGGGAGTGGCGGTGGCTACACCTTC.

V is TRBV5-4 and J is TRBJ1-1, with no clear D. CDR1 SGHNT and CDR2 YYREEE come from the germline V gene (reference sequence). CDR3 length: 13 amino acids. V lost 1 base to trimming and J lost 1 base, with 5 bases between them. This CDR3 reads CASSLQQNTEAFF. CDR3 bases: TGTGCCAGCAGCTTGCAACAGAACACTGAAGCTTTCTTT.

This clonotype was counted once. The chain has TRBV5-6 and TRBJ2-1, with D possibly TRBD1 on 6 matching bases. V shed 3 bases and J shed 0 bases, with 10 bases lying between them. The CDR3 totals 15 residues. Germline V CDR1 and CDR2: SGHDT, YYEEEE. For the CDR3, the DNA is TGTGCCAGCAGCTCTCCGGGACACTCCTACAATGAGCAGTTCTTC. This gives the protein CASSSPGHSYNEQFF.

This clonotype was found once. The rearrangement joins TRBV6-1 to TRBJ2-1, with 9 bases aligning to TRBD2. This CDR3 is built from 16 residues. The ends lost 6 bases at V and 10 bases at J; junction bases unmatched: 16. Germline CDR1 MNHNS, CDR2 SASEGT. CDR3 region: CASSMERGVYNGEQFF. The CDR3 DNA reads TGTGCCAGCAGCATGGAGCGGGGGGTCTACAATGGCGAGCAGTTCTTC.

This clonotype was seen only a few times. The V and J genes are TRBV20-1 and TRBJ1-5, with TRBD1 matching 10 bases. The germline CDR1 and CDR2 sequences are DFQATT and SNEGSKA (reference sequence). The CDR3 is 16 amino acids. Trimming at V came to 1 base and at J to 6 bases, leaving 9 bases not matched to a gene. CDR3 sequence: CSARVAGQGVFQPQHF. CDR3 coding DNA: TGCAGTGCTAGAGTGGCCGGACAGGGGGTTTTTCAGCCCCAGCATTTT.

CDR3 amino acids: CSATGHDEKLFF. DNA for the CDR3: TGCAGTGCTACGGGACACGATGAAAAACTGTTTTTT. V usage is TRBV20-1 and J usage is TRBJ1-4, with D possibly TRBD1 on 6 matching bases. V lost 4 bases to trimming and J lost 6 bases, with 9 bases between them. This CDR3 spans 12 amino acids. In germline, CDR1 is DFQATT, CDR2 SNEGSKA (reference sequence).

The chain employs TRBV21-1 and TRBJ2-7; the table's D call of TRBD2 was not tested on the DNA. TRBV21-1 is reported as a pseudogene. The CDR3 has 16 residues. The CDR3 bases are TGTGCCAGCAGCAAGCAGGGACTAGCGGGCCACTACGAGCAGTACTTC. Translated, it gives CASSKQGLAGHYEQYF.

As to this clonotype: The junction and the germline gene differ at one end; a read error may be behind it. The rearrangement joins TRBV6-1 to TRBJ2-7; 10 positions match TRBD1. CDR1 and CDR2 (germline): MNHNS, SASEGT. The CDR3 covers 14 residues. The CDR3 DNA is TGCGCCAGCCGACTGGGACAGGGGACCTACGAGCAGTACTTC. Residues: CASRLGQGTYEQYF.

The chain combines TRBV21-1 with TRBJ1-5; whether TRBD1, the table's D call, matches the DNA was not checked. TRBV21-1 is a recognized pseudogene. This CDR3 has 14 amino acids. CDR3: CASHITGYFQPQHF. DNA of the CDR3: TGTGCCAGCCACATAACAGGGTATTTTCAGCCCCAGCATTTT.

The V gene is TRBV3-1, the J gene TRBJ1-2; tentatively, D is TRBD1 (6 bases). The germline V gene encodes CDR1 LGHDT and CDR2 YNNKEL (reference sequence). This CDR3 is 14 amino acids long. V was clipped by 4 bases and J by 7 bases, with 16 bases between them. The CDR3 coding sequence is TGTGCCAGCAGCCCTCCCAGGGGCGTCACTGGCTACACCTTC. It translates to CASSPPRGVTGYTF. Combining the CDR3 with reference TRBV3-1 and TRBJ1-2 gives the whole variable domain DTAVSQTPKYLVTQMGNDKSIKCEQNLGHDTMYWYKQDSKKFLKIMFSYNNKELIINETVPNRFSPKSPDKAHLNLHINSLELGDSAVYFCASSPPRGVTGYTFGSGTRLTVV.

This chain uses TRBV6-1 with TRBJ1-1; D is unclear. Germline CDR1 MNHNS, CDR2 SASEGT. This CDR3 region has 13 residues. Between the trimmed V and J ends, which lost 6 bases and 1 base, there was a span of 9 bases. CDR3 bases: TGTGCCAGCAGCCCTAGGAGGAACACTGAAGCTTTCTTT. Amino acids: CASSPRRNTEAFF.

The rearrangement uses TRBV2 and TRBJ1-2; TRBD1 matches at 11 bases. The CDR3 spans 13 residues. Germline V lookup: CDR1 SNHLY, CDR2 FYNNEI. J was trimmed by 5 bases and V by 9 bases; bases with no gene match: 5. The CDR3 DNA is TGTGCCAGTCAGGGACAGGGGGGGTATGGCTACACCTTC. It translates to CASQGQGGYGYTF.

In its sample, this clonotype was seen a few times. V is TRBV2 and J is TRBJ1-5; D may be TRBD1 (6 bases). In germline, CDR1 is SNHLY, CDR2 FYNNEI. CDR3 size: 14 residues. V lost 4 bases and J 6 bases, leaving 13 bases between the germline ends. As DNA, the CDR3 is TGTGCCAGCAGTGGTAGGGGGGCCGGTCAGCCCCAGCATTTT. It translates to CASSGRGAGQPQHF.

The chain combines TRBV20-1 with TRBJ1-6; TRBD1 matches at 7 bases. Germline CDR1 DFQATT, CDR2 SNEGSKA (reference sequence). Trimming at V came to 1 base and at J to 8 bases, leaving 8 bases not matched to a gene. There are 15 residues in the CDR3. The CDR3 loop is CSARVSNRGDSPLHF. CDR3 nucleotides: TGCAGTGCTAGAGTATCGAACAGGGGTGATTCACCCCTCCACTTT.

The V gene is TRBV6-1, the J gene TRBJ2-3; 9 bases are shared with TRBD1. In germline, CDR1 is MNHNS, CDR2 SASEGT. With V trimmed by 2 bases and J by 4 bases, 7 bases remained unmatched. CDR3 length: 16 residues. This CDR3 reads CASSEFAGQGSDTQYF. The CDR3 bases are TGTGCCAGCAGTGAATTTGCGGGACAGGGTTCAGATACGCAGTATTTT.

This clonotype was observed a few times. The chain recombines TRBV27 with TRBJ2-2; TRBD2 matches 10 bases. The CDR3 sequence is 19 residues long. V lost 1 base, J lost 6 bases, and 14 bases stayed unmatched. Per the germline V gene, CDR1 is MNHEY and CDR2 is SMNVEV (reference sequence). For the CDR3, the DNA is TGTGCCAGCAGTTTATTTGGCTTAGCGGGGGGCCTAAGGGCCGGGGAGCTGTTTTTT. Its protein product is CASSLFGLAGGLRAGELFF.